These 12 T cell receptor beta chains share one sample of origin, sequenced in a study of blood T cells in healthy people across ages. The second PCR ran roughly 6 to 11 cycles with a sample-barcoded 5' primer and J-beta primers. One entry per CDR3 protein results from TCRdb running MiXCR on the 5' RACE reads. There are around 700,000 distinct CDR3 sequences in the sample; around a quarter occur only once, and under 10% lies in the top ten. In addition, the sample was reused for a study of T cells of mothers and their children.

The sample was blood. The receptors originated from a boy aged 5-17 years in good health.

This chain connects TRBV7-9 to TRBJ2-3, with D perhaps being TRBD1 or TRBD2 (7 bases each). The CDR3 is 15 amino acids. The V gene lost 5 bases and the J gene lost 3 bases, with 15 bases spanning the gap. Looked up from germline, CDR1 is SEHNR and CDR2 is FQNEAQ (reference sequence). The CDR3 reads CASSIKRDRTDTQYF. The CDR3 nucleotides are TGTGCCAGCAGCATCAAGCGGGACAGAACAGATACGCAGTATTTT.

The rearrangement joins TRBV7-2 to TRBJ1-2, with a possible D match to TRBD1 (5 bases). The germline V gene encodes CDR1 SGHTA and CDR2 FQGNSA. The CDR3 is 16 residues long. V lost 1 base, J lost 5 bases, and 17 bases lay in between. CDR3: CASSLEPGGPLYGYTF. The CDR3 DNA is TGTGCCAGCAGCTTAGAGCCCGGGGGACCGCTATATGGCTACACCTTC.

CDR3: CASGLVRSATVRTQYF. The DNA of the CDR3 is TGTGCTAGTGGTTTGGTACGGTCAGCTACCGTTCGGACCCAGTACTTC. The chain uses TRBV12-5 and TRBJ2-5; D ambiguous. The CDR3 extends over 16 amino acids. V lost 0 bases to trimming and J lost 7 bases, with 18 bases between them. Germline lookup yields CDR1 LGHNT and CDR2 FRNRAP.

This chain joins TRBV3-1 and TRBJ2-7; 12 nucleotides match TRBD2. CDR1 and CDR2 from the germline V gene are LGHDT and YNNKEL (reference sequence). The CDR3 totals 16 residues. J lost 1 base, V lost 3 bases, and 4 bases had no gene match. The CDR3: CASSQEGLAGSYEQYF. CDR3 in DNA: TGTGCCAGCAGCCAGGAAGGACTAGCGGGATCCTACGAGCAGTACTTC.

This clonotype occurred many times. This chain uses TRBV6-6 with TRBJ2-7, with D possibly matching TRBD1 (6 bases). The CDR3 loop spans 14 amino acids. Between the trimmed V and J ends, which lost 2 bases and 3 bases, there was a span of 11 bases. CDR1 is MNHNY, CDR2 SVGAGI, per germline (reference sequence). CDR3 protein: CASSYRDINYEQYF. Written as DNA, the CDR3 is TGTGCCAGCAGTTACCGGGACATAAACTACGAGCAGTACTTC.

In its sample, this clonotype was seen once. The chain links TRBV6-5 to TRBJ2-5; 7 nucleotides line up with TRBD1. This CDR3 comprises 15 residues. Per germline, CDR1 MNHEY and CDR2 SVGAGI. The ends lost 1 base at V and 0 bases at J; junction bases unmatched: 2. The CDR3 reads CASSYWTGNQETQYF. The DNA for the CDR3 is TGTGCCAGCAGTTACTGGACAGGAAACCAAGAGACCCAGTACTTC.

V usage is TRBV4-1 and J usage is TRBJ2-7; D not certain. The V gene's germline CDR1 is MGHRA and CDR2 YSYEKL. Deletions cut 6 bases from V and 0 bases from J, with 15 bases between. The CDR3 consists of 15 residues. The CDR3 bases are TGCGCCAGCAGACAAACATTCACAGACTCCTACGAGCAGTACTTC. Its translation is CASRQTFTDSYEQYF.

This chain connects TRBV20-1 to TRBJ2-7, with 7 bases that match TRBD2. With the DNA end fitting TRBJ2-1 better, the J assignment may be wrong. Germline values: CDR1 DFQATT, CDR2 SNEGSKA (reference sequence). The CDR3 is 16 amino acids. CDR3 nucleotide sequence: TGCAGTGCTAGAGAGGGGGGGACTACCACTACAACTGAGCAGTTCTTC. This codes for CSAREGGTTTTTEQFF.

The V gene is TRBV3-1, the J gene TRBJ2-5; D perhaps matches TRBD1 (6 bases). The V end lost 3 bases, the J end lost 1 base, and 15 bases lay between the germline ends. This CDR3 has 16 residues. Germline assignment: CDR1 LGHDT and CDR2 YNNKEL (reference sequence). The CDR3 spells CASSHHVGHFQETQYF. Written as DNA, the CDR3 is TGTGCCAGCAGCCACCACGTGGGACACTTCCAAGAGACCCAGTACTTC.

V usage is TRBV11-1 and J usage is TRBJ2-2; 7 bases map to TRBD2. The germline gives CDR1 SGHAT, CDR2 FQDESV (reference sequence). This CDR3 spans 17 amino acids. The V segment lost 2 bases and the J segment 2 bases; nucleotides outside the gene matches: 8. In nucleotides, the CDR3 is TGTGCCAGCAGCTTAAATGGTCTAGCGGCTAACACCGGGGAGCTGTTTTTT. This codes for CASSLNGLAANTGELFF.

As concerns this clonotype: A much larger clone lies a single base off, so this may be a read error. The chain links TRBV7-9 to TRBJ1-4; D is uncertain. CDR1 is SEHNR and CDR2 is FQNEAQ in the germline V gene (reference sequence). The CDR3 totals 13 residues. The CDR3 coding sequence is TGTACCATCACGAGGCCCCCTAATGAAAAACTGTTTTTT. Residues: CTITRPPNEKLFF.

The V call is TRBV21-1, the J call TRBJ2-7; TRBD2 is the table's D call, not checked against the DNA. TRBV21-1 is designated a pseudogene. This CDR3 region has 16 residues. Here the CDR3 DNA reads TGTGCCAGCAGCGGAGACGGGACTAAACCTTCCTACGAGCAGTACTTC. Translating it yields CASSGDGTKPSYEQYF.